Included here is one T cell receptor beta chain sequence, with context. Its antigen specificity is not known. The record has no base qualities; no much larger clone is one base away. In the prospective study, participants were roughly 18 to 100 years old, resided in about two dozen geographic areas of the United States, and were enrolled through a virtual design. To assign participants to cohorts, the prospective study relied on clinical history that participants themselves reported in a screening survey and a study questionnaire. Each participant in the prospective study had whole blood, serum and a nasopharyngeal or oropharyngeal swab collected by mobile phlebotomists. Participants in the prospective study had the option to provide additional blood draws and questionnaires over an approximately two-month period. Blood samples from the prospective study were shipped frozen or at room temperature prior to DNA extraction.

TCRbeta CDR3 regions were amplified from genomic DNA using the immunoSEQ Assay, a bias-controlled multiplex PCR. In the source study's methods: The number of nucleated cells in each sample was estimated by amplification of reference gene primers within the assay. Sequence reads were collapsed and filtered to measure the absolute abundance of every unique TCRbeta CDR3 rearrangement. For each sample, productive Simpson clonality was calculated as the square root of Simpson's diversity index across productive rearrangements. Imported from immuneACCESS, the table was reduced by TCRdb to in-frame sequences with V and J called. These copies leave out some clones; in studies compared against another copy, an unresolved V gene accounts for under half, and the cause of the remainder is not known. D and trimming were read from the DNA, whereas the V and J calls and clone size are those reported in that table. In all, the sample holds 300,000 to 450,000 clones, and 80% to 90% of those were seen once. The top ten clonotypes cover approximately 1.8% of the sample.

The germline V gene encodes CDR1 SGHNT and CDR2 YYREEE (reference sequence). Inclusive of the bounding cysteine and phenylalanine, the CDR3 is 16 residues long. Only the CDR3 region is kept as DNA, spanning 48 bases read in frame from base 1. Germline trimming: 4 bases from V, 11 bases from J; junction bases outside gene matches: 16. This specimen belongs to a study of blood T cell repertoires in COVID-19 (dated by TCRdb to the early 2020s). For the wider study: Recovered participants in ImmuneRACE Cohort 3 were defined as having two consecutive negative NP/OP PCR tests, clearance from a healthcare professional, or resolution of symptoms. Nearly every sample came with metadata listing a de-identified subject ID, COVID-19 status, age in years and sex. The collaborator samples originated in the United States, Italy and Spain and spanned the acute and convalescent phases of COVID-19. The material from the prospective study consisted of cDNA or gDNA derived from T cells, B-cell-depleted T cells, or PBMCs. The samples were drawn from two sources: the first 160 participants of the ongoing ImmuneRACE study, and 950 to 1,500 subjects contributed by 6 global collaborators. HLA class I and class II types, where available, came from metadata supplied by the sample provider rather than from assay-based typing. The repertoires were released in a freely available public database intended as a resource for research on the immune response to SARS-CoV-2. Deeply sampled blood TCRbeta repertoires from subjects exposed to, actively infected with, or recovered from COVID-19 were included in the dataset.

What the authors observed across the whole study: The amount of clinical and demographic metadata varied by source and participant and was provided uncurated.

Sample: PBMCs or T cells enriched from blood (not recorded which). The source is a man aged 40-55 years in a cohort exposed to, infected with or recovered from COVID-19 (not recorded which). In this chain, TRBV5-4 is recombined with TRBJ1-1; 11 nucleotides in the junction match TRBD1. The CDR3 reads as follows: CASSDRDRGSVTQAFF. Read as DNA, the sequence is TGTGCCAGCAGCGACCGGGACAGGGGGTCGGTAACCCAGGCTTTCTTT.